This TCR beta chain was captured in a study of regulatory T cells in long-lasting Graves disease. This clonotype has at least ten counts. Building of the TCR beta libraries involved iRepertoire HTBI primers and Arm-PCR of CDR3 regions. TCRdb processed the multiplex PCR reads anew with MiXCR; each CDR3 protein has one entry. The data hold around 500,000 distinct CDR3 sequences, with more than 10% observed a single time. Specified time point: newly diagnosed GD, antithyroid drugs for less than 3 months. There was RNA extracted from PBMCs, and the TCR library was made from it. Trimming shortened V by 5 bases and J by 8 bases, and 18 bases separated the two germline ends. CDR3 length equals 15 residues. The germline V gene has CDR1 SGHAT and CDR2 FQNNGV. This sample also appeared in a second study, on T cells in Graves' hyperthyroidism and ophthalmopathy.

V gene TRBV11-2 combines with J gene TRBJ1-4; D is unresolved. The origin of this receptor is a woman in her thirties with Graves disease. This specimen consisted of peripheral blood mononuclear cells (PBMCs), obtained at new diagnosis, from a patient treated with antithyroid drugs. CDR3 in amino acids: CASSGNRELGEKLFF. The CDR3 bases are TGTGCCAGCAGCGGCAACCGGGAGCTGGGAGAAAAACTGTTTTTT.